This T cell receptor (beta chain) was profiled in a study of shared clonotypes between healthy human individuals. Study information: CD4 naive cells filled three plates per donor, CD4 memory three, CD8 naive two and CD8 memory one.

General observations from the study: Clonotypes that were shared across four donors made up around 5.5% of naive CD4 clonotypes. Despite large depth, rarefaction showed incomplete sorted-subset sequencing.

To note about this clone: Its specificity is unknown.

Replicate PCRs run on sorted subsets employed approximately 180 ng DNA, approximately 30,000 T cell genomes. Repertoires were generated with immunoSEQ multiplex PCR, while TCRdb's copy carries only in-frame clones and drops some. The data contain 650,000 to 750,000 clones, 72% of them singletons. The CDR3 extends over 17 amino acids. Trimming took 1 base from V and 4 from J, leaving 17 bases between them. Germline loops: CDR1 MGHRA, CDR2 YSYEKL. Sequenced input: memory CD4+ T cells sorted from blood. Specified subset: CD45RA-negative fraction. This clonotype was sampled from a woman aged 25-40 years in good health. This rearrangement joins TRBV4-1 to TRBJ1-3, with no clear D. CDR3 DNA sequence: TGCGCCAGCAGCCAAGCCCCATCGACATCACCGGGAAACACCATATATTTT. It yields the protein CASSQAPSTSPGNTIYF.